This entry features one T cell receptor beta chain sequence. Its binding antigen is unknown. Within one base of it there is no much larger clone, and no base qualities were kept. Whole blood was collected in K2EDTA tubes by collaborating institutions according to the institutions' own protocols. Collaborator samples were shipped for TCRbeta analysis as frozen whole blood, isolated PBMCs, or DNA extracted from either sample type. TCRbeta CDR3 regions were amplified from genomic DNA by means of the immunoSEQ Assay, a bias-controlled multiplex PCR. Per the authors' processing: Nucleated cell counts per sample were estimated from amplification of reference gene primers within the assay. To quantify the absolute abundance of each unique TCRbeta CDR3 rearrangement, sequence reads were collapsed and filtered. Productive Simpson clonality was computed per sample as the square root of Simpson's diversity index over productive rearrangements. TCRdb mirrors the immuneACCESS table, restricted to in-frame sequences. Some clones are absent from its copies; in checked studies, under half trace to an unresolved V gene, and the reason for the others is unknown. V, J and clone size were drawn from that table, and D and trimming were deduced from the DNA. Here the sample has a few hundred thousand clones; about 87% occur a single time. Of the sample, over 2.5% falls within the top ten clones.

CDR3 length: 13 amino acids, cysteine to phenylalanine. Only CDR3 DNA remains: 39 bases, in frame from the first base. The germline V gene sets CDR1 to SQVTM and CDR2 to ANQGSEA. At the junction V is shortened by 6 bases and J by 7 bases, with 18 bases in between. This entry is derived from a study of blood T cell repertoires in COVID-19 (TCRdb year 2020). Context from the whole study: Samples covering the acute and convalescent phases of COVID-19 were provided by collaborators in the United States, Italy and Spain. The samples were drawn from two sources: the first 160 participants of the ongoing ImmuneRACE study, and fewer than 1,500 subjects contributed by 6 global collaborators. The repertoires were released in a freely available public database intended as a resource for research on the immune response to SARS-CoV-2. The material from the prospective study consisted of cDNA or gDNA derived from T cells, B-cell-depleted T cells, or PBMCs. Where available, HLA class I and class II types were obtained from metadata supplied by the sample provider rather than from assay-based typing. Nearly every sample came with metadata listing a de-identified subject ID, COVID-19 status, age in years and sex. The dataset comprised deeply sampled blood TCRbeta repertoires from subjects exposed to, actively infected with, or recovered from COVID-19. General findings and caveats noted by the study authors: Clinical and demographic metadata were provided uncurated, with the amount varying by source and participant.

Input material: peripheral blood. The receptor was derived from a human donor in a cohort sampled during active COVID-19. The chain was built from TRBV29-1 and TRBJ1-1, with the D segment identity uncertain. The DNA sequence is given as TGCAGCGTAGCTCCCCTCGGCGGAGGTGAAGCTTTCTTT. The encoded protein is CSVAPLGGGEAFF.